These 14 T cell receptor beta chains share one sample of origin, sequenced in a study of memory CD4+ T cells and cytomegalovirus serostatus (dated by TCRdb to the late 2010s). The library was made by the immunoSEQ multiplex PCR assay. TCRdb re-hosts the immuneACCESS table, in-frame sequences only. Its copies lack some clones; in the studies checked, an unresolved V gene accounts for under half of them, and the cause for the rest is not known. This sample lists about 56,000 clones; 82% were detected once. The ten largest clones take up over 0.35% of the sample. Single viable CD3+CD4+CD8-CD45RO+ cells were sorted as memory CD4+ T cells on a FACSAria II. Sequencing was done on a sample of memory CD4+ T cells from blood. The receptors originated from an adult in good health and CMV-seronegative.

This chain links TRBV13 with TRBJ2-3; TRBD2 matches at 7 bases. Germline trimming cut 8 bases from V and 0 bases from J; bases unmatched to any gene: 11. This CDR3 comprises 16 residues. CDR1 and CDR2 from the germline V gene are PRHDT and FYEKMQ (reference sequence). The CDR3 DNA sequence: TGTGCCAGCCGCCAGTACTGGCGGGGGAGCACAGATACGCAGTATTTT. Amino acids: CASRQYWRGSTDTQYF.

The CDR3 reads CASSPRYLAGGSEQYF. As DNA, the CDR3 is TGCGCCAGCAGCCCGCGGTATCTAGCGGGGGGCAGCGAGCAGTACTTC. This rearrangement joins TRBV4-1 to TRBJ2-7; TRBD2 matches at 11 bases. Looked up from germline, CDR1 is MGHRA and CDR2 is YSYEKL. J was trimmed by 6 bases and V by 4 bases; bases with no gene match: 11. CDR3 length: 16 residues.

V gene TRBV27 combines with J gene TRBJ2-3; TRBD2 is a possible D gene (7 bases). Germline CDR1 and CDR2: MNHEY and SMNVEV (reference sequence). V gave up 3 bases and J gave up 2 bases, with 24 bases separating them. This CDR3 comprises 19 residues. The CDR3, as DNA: TGTGCCAGCAGTTTGACCCAGGGGTGGGGGGGACCAAACACAGATACGCAGTATTTT. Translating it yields CASSLTQGWGGPNTDTQYF.

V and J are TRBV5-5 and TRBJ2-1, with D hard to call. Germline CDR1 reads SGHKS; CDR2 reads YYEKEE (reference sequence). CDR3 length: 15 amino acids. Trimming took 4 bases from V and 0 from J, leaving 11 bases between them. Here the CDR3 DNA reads TGTGCCAGCAGCCCGGACCCTAGCTCCTACAATGAGCAGTTCTTC. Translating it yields CASSPDPSSYNEQFF.

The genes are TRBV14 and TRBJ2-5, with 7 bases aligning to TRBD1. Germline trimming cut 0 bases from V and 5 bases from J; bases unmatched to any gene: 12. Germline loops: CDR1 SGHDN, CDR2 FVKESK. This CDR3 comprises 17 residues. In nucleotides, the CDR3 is TGTGCCAGCAGCCAAGATATTAAGGGGGCGAGTGGGGAGACCCAGTACTTC. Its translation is CASSQDIKGASGETQYF.

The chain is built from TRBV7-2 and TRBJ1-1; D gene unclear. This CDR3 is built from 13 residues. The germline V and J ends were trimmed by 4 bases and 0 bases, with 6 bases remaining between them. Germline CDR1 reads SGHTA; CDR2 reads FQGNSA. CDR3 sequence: CASSSEVNTEAFF. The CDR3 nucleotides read TGTGCCAGCAGCTCCGAGGTGAACACTGAAGCTTTCTTT.

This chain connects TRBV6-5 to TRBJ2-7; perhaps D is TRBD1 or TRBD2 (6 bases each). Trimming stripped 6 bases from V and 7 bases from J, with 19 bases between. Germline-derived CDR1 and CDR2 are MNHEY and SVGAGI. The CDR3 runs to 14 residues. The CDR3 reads CASRTTTGRQEQYF. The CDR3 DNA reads TGTGCCAGCAGGACCACAACAGGGAGGCAAGAGCAGTACTTC.

The CDR3 spells CASSLVGGGLNSPLHF. The CDR3 DNA is TGTGCCAGCAGCTTAGTAGGTGGAGGGCTCAATTCACCCCTCCACTTT. The rearrangement uses TRBV7-2 and TRBJ1-6, with D uncertain. The CDR3 covers 16 residues. Looked up from germline, CDR1 is SGHTA and CDR2 is FQGNSA. The germline V and J ends were trimmed by 1 base and 7 bases, with 14 bases remaining between them.

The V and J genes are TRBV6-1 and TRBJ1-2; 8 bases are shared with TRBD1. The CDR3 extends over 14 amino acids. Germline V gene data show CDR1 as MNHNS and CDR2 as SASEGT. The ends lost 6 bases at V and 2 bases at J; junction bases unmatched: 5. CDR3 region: CASRTGQANYGYTF. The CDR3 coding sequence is TGTGCCAGCAGAACGGGACAGGCGAACTATGGCTACACCTTC.

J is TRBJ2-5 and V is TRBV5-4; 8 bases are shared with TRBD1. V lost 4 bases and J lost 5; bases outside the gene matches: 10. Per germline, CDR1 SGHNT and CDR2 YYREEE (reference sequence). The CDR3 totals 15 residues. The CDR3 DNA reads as TGTGCCAGCAGCCTAAGGCAGGGGGCCGGGGAGACCCAGTACTTC. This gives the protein CASSLRQGAGETQYF.

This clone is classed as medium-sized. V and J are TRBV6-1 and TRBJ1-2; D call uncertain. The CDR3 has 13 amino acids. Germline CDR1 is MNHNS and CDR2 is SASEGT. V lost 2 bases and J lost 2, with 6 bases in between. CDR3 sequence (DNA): TGTGCCAGCAGTGAAACAGCCAACTATGGCTACACCTTC. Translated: CASSETANYGYTF.

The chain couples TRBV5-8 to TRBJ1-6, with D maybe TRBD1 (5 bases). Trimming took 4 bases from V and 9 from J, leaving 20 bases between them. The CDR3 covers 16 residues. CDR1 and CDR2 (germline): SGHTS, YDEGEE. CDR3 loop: CASSVYSGGLGSPLHF. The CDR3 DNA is TGTGCCAGCAGCGTCTACTCCGGGGGACTCGGTTCACCCCTCCACTTT.

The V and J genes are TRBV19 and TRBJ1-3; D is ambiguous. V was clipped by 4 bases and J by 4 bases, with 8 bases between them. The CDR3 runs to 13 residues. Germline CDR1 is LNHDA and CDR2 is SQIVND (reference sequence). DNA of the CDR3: TGTGCCAGTAGTAATGTTGTCGGAAACACCATATATTTT. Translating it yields CASSNVVGNTIYF.

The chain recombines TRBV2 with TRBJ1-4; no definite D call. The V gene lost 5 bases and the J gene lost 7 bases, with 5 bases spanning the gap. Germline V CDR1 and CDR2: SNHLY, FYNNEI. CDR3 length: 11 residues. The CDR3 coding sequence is TGTGCCAGCAGTCCCATTGAAAAACTGTTTTTT. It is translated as CASSPIEKLFF.